A selection of T cell receptor beta chains follows, all from one sample in a study of beta chain features in type 1 diabetes. The protocol was immunoSEQ multiplex PCR, while the TCRdb copy is restricted to in-frame clones and leaves out a portion. The data contain 140,000 or so clones, approximately 13% of them singletons. What was sequenced was central memory CD4+ T cells from blood. Receptors were obtained from a man between 18 and 35 years old with type 1 diabetes. The CDR3 runs from the conserved cysteine through the conserved F or W. Fields, in order: D gene, clone size, J gene, V gene, CDR3 DNA, CDR3 protein. A D gene is named only where the DNA matches it firmly. Rows may omit the clone size; those that give it use once, few, many or a size class.

>TRBD1|NA|TRBJ1-1|TRBV2
TGTGCCAGCAGTCCTCAGGGACAGGGCACTGAAGCTTTCTTT
CASSPQGQGTEAFF
>TRBD1|NA|TRBJ2-1|TRBV5-1
TGCGCCAGCAGCTCGACAGGGTCCTCCTACAATGAGCAGTTCTTC
CASSSTGSSYNEQFF
>NA|NA|TRBJ2-3|TRBV27
TGTGCCAGCAGTGGTGCCAGCACAGATACGCAGTATTTT
CASSGASTDTQYF
>NA|few|TRBJ1-3|TRBV9
TGTGCCAGCAGCACCTCCGGGGCCTCTGGAAACACCATATATTTT
CASSTSGASGNTIYF
>NA|few|TRBJ1-2|TRBV5-4
TGTGCCAGCAGCTCGGGACAAAGCAACTATGGCTACACCTTC
CASSSGQSNYGYTF
>TRBD2|few|TRBJ2-3|TRBV15
TGTGCCACCAGCAGACAAGAGGGGACTAGCGGCACAGATACGCAGTATTTT
CATSRQEGTSGTDTQYF
>NA|NA|TRBJ2-2|TRBV30
TGTGCCTGGAGTGTAGTCACCACCGGGGAGCTGTTTTTT
CAWSVVTTGELFF
>TRBD2|few|TRBJ2-1|TRBV9
TGTGCCAGCAGCTCCGGGGGGGTTAACAATGAGCAGTTCTTC
CASSSGGVNNEQFF
>NA|NA|TRBJ2-7|TRBV6-5
TGTGCCAGCAGTCCCCTCCGAGGACGGAACTACGAGCAGTACTTC
CASSPLRGRNYEQYF
>NA|NA|TRBJ1-5|TRBV7-2
TGTGCCAGCAGCTTAGCAGGTGTGGGCAATCAGCCCCAGCATTTT
CASSLAGVGNQPQHF
>NA|few|TRBJ1-1|TRBV30
TGTGCCTGGGGCGGGGGGAACACTGAAGCTTTCTTT
CAWGGGNTEAFF
>NA|NA|TRBJ2-7|TRBV6-6
TGTGCCAGCAGTCCCGCGGAAACCTACGAGCAGTACTTC
CASSPAETYEQYF
>NA|few|TRBJ1-1|TRBV7-9
TGTGCCAGCAGCTTAGAAGAGGGGATGAACACTGAAGCTTTCTTT
CASSLEEGMNTEAFF
>NA|few|TRBJ1-1|TRBV7-8
TGTGCCAGCTCGGGGGTGCCGGCGGCTGAAGCTTTCTTT
CASSGVPAAEAFF
>NA|NA|TRBJ2-1|TRBV7-9
TGTGCCAGCAGCTGGGGAGCCAATAATGAGCAGTTCTTC
CASSWGANNEQFF
>NA|NA|TRBJ2-7|TRBV7-9
TGTGCCAGCAGCTTAGAGGGGGATTCCTACGAGCAGTACTTC
CASSLEGDSYEQYF
>NA|NA|TRBJ2-7|TRBV5-5
TGTGCCAGCAGCTTGACGGCAGCCACCTACGAGCAGTACTTC
CASSLTAATYEQYF
>NA|few|TRBJ1-2|TRBV14
TGTGCCAGCAGCCCGCGGTCCGGGACATTTTTAGGAGGCTACACCTTC
CASSPRSGTFLGGYTF
>NA|few|TRBJ2-1|TRBV23-1
TGCGCCAGCAATCGGGCCAGGGTACTAGAGAATGAGCAGTTCTTC
CASNRARVLENEQFF
>NA|NA|TRBJ1-5|TRBV7-8
TGTGCCAGCAGCACCCCCTTGGGAACGGGTCAGCCCCAGCATTTT
CASSTPLGTGQPQHF
>NA|NA|TRBJ1-1|TRBV25-1
TGTGCCAGCAGTGAATATCAGGGGCCCGCGCGCTTT
CASSEYQGPARF
>NA|NA|TRBJ1-3|TRBV27
TGTGCCAGCAGTCGTCAGGGGTCCGGAAACACCATATATTTT
CASSRQGSGNTIYF
>TRBD1|NA|TRBJ1-1|TRBV28
TGTGCCAGCAGTTCCACAGGGGGGTGGAGGATAGCTTTCTTT
CASSSTGGWRIAFF
>TRBD1|NA|TRBJ1-6|TRBV6-5
TGTGCCAGCAGTTCAGCCGGGACAGGGGGACGGTCACCCCTCCACTTT
CASSSAGTGGRSPLHF
>TRBD1|NA|TRBJ2-5|TRBV5-1
TGCGCCAGCAGCCTAGGGACAGGGGGCCCCCAAGAGACCCAGTACTTC
CASSLGTGGPQETQYF
>NA|NA|TRBJ1-4|TRBV25-1
TGTGCCAGCAGTGAATTTGAGGGAGGGTGTAATGAAAAACTGTTTTTT
CASSEFEGGCNEKLFF
>TRBD2|NA|TRBJ2-1|TRBV29-1
TGCAGCGTCCCTTTAGCGGGGGCCTACTACAATGAGCAGTTCTTC
CSVPLAGAYYNEQFF
>NA|NA|TRBJ1-3|TRBV30
TGTGCCTGGAGTGTAGGGACGGTATCTGGAAACACCATATATTTT
CAWSVGTVSGNTIYF
>NA|few|TRBJ2-7|TRBV7-9
TGTGCCAGCAGACCCCCCGGGCCGGGGACCTACGAGCAGTACTTC
CASRPPGPGTYEQYF
>TRBD2|NA|TRBJ2-1|TRBV7-9
TGTGCCAGCAGCTTAGGAACGACTAGCGCGGAAGACAATGAGCAGTTCTTC
CASSLGTTSAEDNEQFF
>NA|many|TRBJ1-2|TRBV5-1
TGCGCCAGCAGCCAACAGGAAAACTATGGCTACACCTTC
CASSQQENYGYTF
>TRBD1|NA|TRBJ1-1|TRBV13
TGTGCCAGCAGCTTAGCGGGACAGGCGAGGGCTGAAGCTTTCTTT
CASSLAGQARAEAFF
>NA|many|TRBJ2-3|TRBV5-6
TGTGCCAGCAGTGGGGGCCACACAGATACGCAGTATTTT
CASSGGHTDTQYF
>NA|NA|TRBJ1-5|TRBV30
TGTGCCTGGAGTGTAACGGGGGAGAGTCAGCCCCAGCATTTT
CAWSVTGESQPQHF
>TRBD1|NA|TRBJ2-3|TRBV27
TGTGCCAGCAGTTTGGGACAGGGGACAGATACGCAGTATTTT
CASSLGQGTDTQYF
>TRBD2|few|TRBJ2-3|TRBV5-1
TGCGCCAGCAGCAACCCCAGACTAGCGCTAACAGATACGCAGTATTTT
CASSNPRLALTDTQYF
>NA|NA|TRBJ2-5|TRBV7-7
TGTGCCAGCAGCTTGGGAATCGAGGAGACCCAGTACTTC
CASSLGIEETQYF
>NA|NA|TRBJ1-2|TRBV6-5
TGTGCCAGCAGCCATCAGGGGCTTAATGGCTACACCTTC
CASSHQGLNGYTF
>TRBD1|NA|TRBJ2-3|TRBV11-1
TGTGCCAGCAGCCCAGGACAGGGGAGAGGCTCAGATACGCAGTATTTT
CASSPGQGRGSDTQYF
>NA|many|TRBJ1-5|TRBV4-1
TGCGCCAGCAGCCAAGGGAACAATCAGCCCCAGCATTTT
CASSQGNNQPQHF
>NA|many|TRBJ1-1|TRBV7-9
TGTGCCAGCGCAAGCGCGGGGGTAGTTAAAGCTTTCTTT
CASASAGVVKAFF
>TRBD2|NA|TRBJ2-2|TRBV7-8
TGTGCCAGCAGCTTGCGGACTAGCCACACCGGGGAGCTGTTTTTT
CASSLRTSHTGELFF
>NA|few|TRBJ1-1|TRBV5-1
TGCGCCAGCAGCTATACAGGATATAACACTGAAGCTTTCTTT
CASSYTGYNTEAFF
>NA|NA|TRBJ2-7|TRBV5-4
TGTGCCAGCAGCTTTGACAGAATATCCTACGAGCAGTACTTC
CASSFDRISYEQYF